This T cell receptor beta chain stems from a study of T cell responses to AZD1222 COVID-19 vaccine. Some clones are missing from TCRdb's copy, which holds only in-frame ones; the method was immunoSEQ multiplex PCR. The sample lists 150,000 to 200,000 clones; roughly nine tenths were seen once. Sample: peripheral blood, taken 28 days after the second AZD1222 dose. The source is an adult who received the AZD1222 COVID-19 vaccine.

The CDR3 region has the DNA TGTGCCACTTCGATATCCGGACAGGGTTATGGCTACACCTTC. Translation: CATSISGQGYGYTF. The V call is TRBV19, the J call TRBJ1-2; 8 bases align to TRBD1. V trimming: 10 bases; J trimming: 5 bases; junction bases outside the gene matches: 12. The CDR3 length is 14 residues. CDR1 LNHDA and CDR2 SQIVND come from the germline V gene (reference sequence).